These 11 T cell receptor beta chains were all obtained from the same sample, sequenced in a study of blood T cell repertoires in COVID-19. Repertoires were generated with immunoSEQ multiplex PCR, while TCRdb's copy carries only in-frame clones and drops some. The sample includes some 510,000 clones, approximately 90% of them seen just once. Sequenced: PBMCs or T cells enriched from blood (not recorded which). Source of these receptors: a woman aged 40 to 50 who had recovered from COVID-19.

This chain connects TRBV10-2 to TRBJ1-3, with a weak D call TRBD1 (6 bases). V shed 10 bases and J shed 0 bases, with 16 bases lying between them. The CDR3 spans 15 residues. Germline-derived CDR1 and CDR2 are WSHSY and SAAADI. CDR3 residues: CATRPQGDSGNTIYF. The DNA for the CDR3 is TGCGCCACCAGACCACAGGGTGACTCTGGAAACACCATATATTTT.

The chain recombines TRBV19 with TRBJ2-1, with 8 bases fitting TRBD2. The CDR3 consists of 15 residues. V lost 5 bases, J lost 6 bases, and 9 bases stayed unmatched. Per the germline V gene, CDR1 is LNHDA and CDR2 is SQIVND (reference sequence). DNA of the CDR3: TGTGCCAGTAGTCCCATTGCGGGAGGTGGCAATGAGCAGTTCTTC. The encoded protein is CASSPIAGGGNEQFF.

This rearrangement joins TRBV7-2 to TRBJ2-3, with D uncertain. The V and J ends lost 4 bases and 4 bases respectively, with 6 bases between them. The CDR3 runs 12 residues. Per germline, CDR1 SGHTA and CDR2 FQGNSA. CDR3 DNA: TGTGCCAGCAGCTCAATAGCAGATACGCAGTATTTT. Translation: CASSSIADTQYF.

The chain couples TRBV14 to TRBJ1-1; 7 bases fit TRBD1. CDR1 is SGHDN and CDR2 is FVKESK in the germline V gene. Germline trimming cut 4 bases from V and 12 bases from J; bases unmatched to any gene: 8. The CDR3 runs 12 residues. CDR3 nucleotides: TGTGCCAGCAGCCTTACAGGGGAATGGCCTTTCTTT. The encoded protein is CASSLTGEWPFF.

The genes are TRBV6-5 and TRBJ1-2; D is ambiguous. With 5 bases removed from V and 4 bases from J, the gap between germline ends came to 11 bases. The V gene's germline CDR1 is MNHEY and CDR2 SVGAGI. This CDR3 comprises 13 residues. The CDR3 nucleotides read TGTGCCAGCAGTCCACAGATTTTCTATGGCTACACCTTC. Protein: CASSPQIFYGYTF.

This rearrangement joins TRBV7-2 to TRBJ2-4; the match to TRBD2 covers 13 bases. This CDR3 has 15 amino acids. CDR1 and CDR2 from the germline V gene are SGHTA and FQGNSA. The trim removed 5 bases at V and 7 bases at J, leaving 5 bases unmatched. CDR3 sequence: CASSAMTSGRNIQYF. The CDR3 DNA reads as TGTGCCAGCAGCGCCATGACTAGCGGGAGGAACATTCAGTACTTC. Filled out from reference TRBV7-2 and TRBJ2-4, the complete variable domain reads GAGVSQSPSNKVTEKGKDVELRCDPISGHTALYWYRQSLGQGLEFLIYFQGNSAPDKSGLPSDRFSAERTGGSVSTLTIQRTQQEDSAVYLCASSAMTSGRNIQYFGAGTRLSVL.

The chain has TRBV30 and TRBJ1-5, with 8 bases identical to TRBD1. Germline V lookup: CDR1 GTSNPN, CDR2 SVGIG (reference sequence). V was clipped by 2 bases and J by 9 bases; unmatched bases: 6. This CDR3 has 13 amino acids. DNA of the CDR3: TGTGCCTGGAGTCAACAGGGGGGGAGGCCCCAGCATTTT. Protein: CAWSQQGGRPQHF. The variable domain in full, completed from reference TRBV30 and TRBJ1-5, reads SQTIHQWPATLVQPVGSPLSLECTVEGTSNPNLYWYRQAAGRGLQLLFYSVGIGQISSEVPQNLSASRPQDRQFILSSKKLLLSDSGFYLCAWSQQGGRPQHFGDGTRLSIL.

The chain employs TRBV7-8 and TRBJ1-2, with unresolved D. The CDR3 length is 12 residues. The germline V and J ends were trimmed by 5 bases and 1 base, with 5 bases remaining between them. CDR1 is SGHVS and CDR2 is FQNEAQ in the germline V gene. CDR3 nucleotides: TGTGCCAGCAGCCTCAATAACTATGGCTACACCTTC. It specifies CASSLNNYGYTF.

This clone has a single count. The chain employs TRBV21-1 and TRBJ1-1; no check of the table's D call, TRBD1, against the DNA was made. TRBV21-1 is a known pseudogene. The CDR3 has 12 amino acids. CDR3 coding DNA: TGTGCCAGCACCATTAATGGGACAGCGGCTTTCTTT. Its protein product is CASTINGTAAFF.

The chain carries TRBV7-8 and TRBJ1-1; 9 bases are shared with TRBD1. The germline V gene encodes CDR1 SGHVS and CDR2 FQNEAQ. J lost 4 bases, V lost 5 bases, and 8 bases had no gene match. CDR3 length: 15 amino acids. This chain's CDR3 is CASSPGQGSSTEAFF. CDR3 DNA: TGTGCCAGCAGCCCGGGACAGGGTTCTAGCACTGAAGCTTTCTTT.

The chain employs TRBV18 and TRBJ1-2; possible D gene TRBD1, 5 bases. This CDR3 has 15 amino acids. CDR1 and CDR2 from the germline V gene are KGHSH and LQKENI. V lost 6 bases and J 4 bases, leaving 18 bases between the germline ends. The CDR3 DNA is TGTGCCAGCTCCGGGCCTTTAAAGGGGTCCTATGGCTACACCTTC. Its protein product is CASSGPLKGSYGYTF.